These 20 T cell receptor beta chains came from one sample sequenced in a study of cytomegalovirus exposure and HLA in healthy donors (dated by TCRdb to the late 2010s). The library was generated by the immunoSEQ multiplex PCR assay. A mixture of 60 forward primers for TCR Vbeta segments and 13 reverse primers for TCR Jbeta segments was used in the multiplex PCR. The source is immuneACCESS, and TCRdb retained only in-frame sequences with V and J called. Part of the clones is not carried over; for the studies checked, unresolved V genes explain less than half of this, and the remainder is unexplained. This sample lists approximately 200,000 clones; 84% were detected once. Clones ranked in the top ten supply about 0.25% of the sample. Sequencing used PBMCs. The receptors originated from a boy aged 10-17 years in good health and CMV-seronegative.

The chain carries TRBV5-6 and TRBJ1-1; D gene unclear. Per the germline V gene, CDR1 is SGHDT and CDR2 is YYEEEE. The CDR3 covers 17 residues. V lost 0 bases to trimming and J lost 1 base, with 16 bases between them. The CDR3, as DNA: TGTGCCAGCAGCTTGGTTCTGGTCCCCGGGTGGAACACTGAAGCTTTCTTT. Protein: CASSLVLVPGWNTEAFF.

J is TRBJ2-7 and V is TRBV7-8; D remains ambiguous. Deletions cut 1 base from V and 6 bases from J, with 10 bases between. Germline CDR1 and CDR2: SGHVS and FQNEAQ. The CDR3 covers 13 residues. CDR3 loop: CASSLDSGGEQYF. CDR3 DNA sequence: TGTGCCAGCAGCTTAGACTCCGGCGGCGAGCAGTACTTC.

V and J are TRBV9 and TRBJ2-3; D gene uncertain. This CDR3 has 14 amino acids. Germline lookup yields CDR1 SGDLS and CDR2 YYNGEE. Trimming pared 0 bases from V and 5 bases from J, leaving 10 bases between. CDR3 sequence reads: CASSVVPSQDTQYF. The CDR3 DNA reads as TGTGCCAGCAGCGTAGTCCCATCCCAAGATACGCAGTATTTT.

This clone was seen only a few times. The chain recombines TRBV27 with TRBJ2-7; TRBD2 might be the D (5 bases). Germline values: CDR1 MNHEY, CDR2 SMNVEV (reference sequence). The ends were cut back, 2 bases at V and 5 bases at J, with 13 bases in the middle. The CDR3 consists of 14 residues. CDR3 residues: CASSLGPNGDEQYF. For the CDR3, the DNA is TGTGCCAGCAGTTTAGGTCCAAACGGGGACGAGCAGTACTTC.

V gene TRBV5-4 combines with J gene TRBJ2-1; D is unclear. CDR3 length: 12 amino acids. Germline V gene lookup returns CDR1 SGHNT and CDR2 YYREEE (reference sequence). The germline V and J ends were trimmed by 4 bases and 5 bases, with 7 bases remaining between them. CDR3 bases: TGTGCCAGCAGCCCCGTTGACAATGAGCAGTTCTTC. It encodes CASSPVDNEQFF.

The chain is built from TRBV6-1 and TRBJ2-3, with 13 bases aligning to TRBD2. The CDR3 length is 16 residues. V was pared by 4 bases and J by 2 bases, with 3 bases of the junction left unmatched. Germline assignment: CDR1 MNHNS and CDR2 SASEGT. The CDR3 region is CASSATSGGPTDTQYF. The CDR3 bases are TGTGCCAGCAGTGCGACTAGCGGGGGGCCCACAGATACGCAGTATTTT.

Here the CDR3 DNA reads TGTGCCAGCAGCTGGACACAGTTATCCTACAATGAGCAGTTCTTC. As protein: CASSWTQLSYNEQFF. This rearrangement joins TRBV5-4 to TRBJ2-1, with D tentatively TRBD1 (5 bases). The germline gives CDR1 SGHNT, CDR2 YYREEE (reference sequence). CDR3 length: 15 amino acids. Trimming shortened V by 3 bases and J by 1 base, and 11 bases separated the two germline ends. The full variable domain, with the rest looked up from reference TRBV5-4 and TRBJ2-1, is ETGVTQSPTHLIKTRGQQVTLRCSSQSGHNTVSWYQQALGQGPQFIFQYYREEENGRGNFPPRFSGLQFPNYSSELNVNALELDDSALYLCASSWTQLSYNEQFFGPGTRLTVL.

This clone was observed once. V and J are TRBV27 and TRBJ1-5, with a possible D match to TRBD1 (5 bases). The CDR3 consists of 15 residues. CDR1 MNHEY and CDR2 SMNVEV come from the germline V gene (reference sequence). Deletions cut 3 bases from V and 3 bases from J, with 12 bases between. The CDR3 sequence is CASSLGGLDNQPQHF. The CDR3 DNA sequence: TGTGCCAGCAGTTTGGGGGGTTTGGACAATCAGCCCCAGCATTTT.

The chain combines TRBV6-5 with TRBJ1-1; D call uncertain. CDR3 length: 12 residues. Per germline, CDR1 MNHEY and CDR2 SVGAGI. V gave up 8 bases and J gave up 5 bases, with 12 bases separating them. The CDR3 bases are TGTGCCAGCCGTCGGGGAGAGACTGAAGCTTTCTTT. This gives the protein CASRRGETEAFF.

The CDR3 loop reads CASSLGSRSYEQYF. The CDR3 DNA sequence: TGTGCCAGCAGCTTAGGTTCGCGGAGTTACGAGCAGTACTTC. The chain links TRBV11-2 to TRBJ2-7, with D uncertain. The V gene's germline CDR1 is SGHAT and CDR2 FQNNGV. The CDR3 sequence is 14 residues long. Trimming took off 1 base at V and 4 bases at J, with 11 bases between the two ends.

Only one count was recorded for this clone. This chain connects TRBV6-5 to TRBJ1-2; D remains unclear. The germline V gene has CDR1 MNHEY and CDR2 SVGAGI. The CDR3 contains 14 residues. The germline V and J ends were trimmed by 6 bases and 2 bases, with 13 bases remaining between them. This CDR3 is CASSQRQINYGYTF. The CDR3 bases are TGTGCCAGCAGCCAACGCCAGATAAACTATGGCTACACCTTC.

This sequence joins TRBV6-1 and TRBJ1-4; 9 nucleotides align to TRBD1. From germline, CDR1 is MNHNS and CDR2 SASEGT. CDR3 length: 14 residues. J was trimmed by 11 bases and V by 0 bases; bases with no gene match: 4. CDR3 DNA sequence: TGTGCCAGCAGTGAAGCTGGGACAGGGAGGAAACTGTTTTTT. Translated: CASSEAGTGRKLFF.

The rearrangement links TRBV14 to TRBJ2-2; D is perhaps TRBD2 (5 bases). V was shortened by 0 bases and J by 1 base, with 15 bases between the two germline ends. Germline V gene lookup returns CDR1 SGHDN and CDR2 FVKESK. The CDR3 length is 18 residues. The CDR3 sequence: CASSQDFREWVNTGELFF. The CDR3 bases are TGTGCCAGCAGCCAAGATTTTCGGGAATGGGTGAACACCGGGGAGCTGTTTTTT.

The rearrangement links TRBV10-3 to TRBJ2-3; perhaps TRBD1 as D (6 bases). The CDR3 totals 15 residues. Per the germline V gene, CDR1 is ENHRY and CDR2 is SYGVKD. Trimming took 3 bases from V and 0 from J, leaving 10 bases between them. The DNA for the CDR3 is TGTGCCATCAGTGAAGGGACACCTAGCACAGATACGCAGTATTTT. The encoded protein is CAISEGTPSTDTQYF.

This clone occurred a few times. J is TRBJ1-6 and V is TRBV6-5; weak D call: TRBD1 (5 bases). There are 14 residues in the CDR3. V lost 6 bases, J lost 7 bases, and 13 bases lay in between. Germline V gene data show CDR1 as MNHEY and CDR2 as SVGAGI. CDR3 coding DNA: TGTGCCAGCAGCTCAGGGTTGCCAAATTCACCCCTCCACTTT. As protein: CASSSGLPNSPLHF.

The J gene is TRBJ1-2, the V gene TRBV9; D remains unclear. This CDR3 comprises 14 residues. The ends were cut back, 1 base at V and 2 bases at J, with 9 bases in the middle. Germline V gene data show CDR1 as SGDLS and CDR2 as YYNGEE. CDR3 loop: CASSVLPGNYGYTF. The DNA of the CDR3 is TGTGCCAGCAGCGTACTTCCGGGGAACTATGGCTACACCTTC.

The chain is built from TRBV9 and TRBJ2-2; the match to TRBD2 covers 10 bases. The germline V gene has CDR1 SGDLS and CDR2 YYNGEE. The V gene end was trimmed by 1 base and the J gene end by 2 bases; junction bases not matched to a gene: 5. This CDR3 is built from 17 residues. CDR3 region: CASSVRSGRFNTGELFF. The CDR3 nucleotides are TGTGCCAGCAGCGTACGTAGCGGGAGGTTTAACACCGGGGAGCTGTTTTTT.

The rearrangement links TRBV30 to TRBJ2-5, with 9 bases aligning to TRBD2. From germline, CDR1 is GTSNPN and CDR2 SVGIG (reference sequence). The length of the CDR3 is 16 residues. The V and J ends lost 4 bases and 5 bases, in that order; junction bases with no gene match: 14. In DNA, the CDR3 is TGTGCCTGGAATCGTGGAGGCGGGGGGGTGGGGGAGACCCAGTACTTC. Its translation: CAWNRGGGGVGETQYF.

This chain links TRBV5-6 with TRBJ2-2; 9 nucleotides match TRBD1. The germline CDR1 and CDR2 sequences are SGHDT and YYEEEE. CDR3 length: 16 amino acids. The trim removed 3 bases at V and 4 bases at J, leaving 7 bases unmatched. The CDR3 coding sequence is TGTGCCAGCAGCTATTGGGGACAGGGAAGCACCGGGGAGCTGTTTTTT. Translation gives CASSYWGQGSTGELFF.

The chain joins TRBV27 to TRBJ1-6; TRBD1 is a possible D gene (6 bases). Germline V lookup: CDR1 MNHEY, CDR2 SMNVEV (reference sequence). The V end lost 6 bases, the J end lost 10 bases, and 16 bases lay between the germline ends. This CDR3 region has 14 residues. The CDR3 DNA sequence: TGTGCCAGCAGGGACGGACAGTCAAACTCACCCCTCCACTTT. Its protein product is CASRDGQSNSPLHF.